This T cell receptor beta chain comes out of a study of vaccination and CD4 T cells after COVID-19. Treatment of the sample: roughly 10-day PBMC culture with coronavirus spike peptide pools or control peptides (ViraFEST assay). The Oncomine TCR Beta short-read assay was what sequenced the DNA obtained from cultured CD4+ T cells. TCRdb re-called the PCR reads through MiXCR, storing one row per CDR3 protein. The sample includes some 17,000 distinct CDR3 sequences, approximately 45% of them seen just once. On this clonotype itself: Its antigen remains unknown.

This clonotype was obtained from a human donor who had recovered from COVID-19. The sequences come from CD4+ T cells from blood, cultured in vitro, collected after SARS-CoV-2 vaccination.

CDR3 nucleotides: TGTGCCAGCAGCTTACTTGAGACCCAGTACTTC. Protein sequence: CASSLLETQYF. V gene TRBV7-9 combines with J gene TRBJ2-5, with no clear D. Per germline, CDR1 SEHNR and CDR2 FQNEAQ (reference sequence). The V end lost 2 bases, the J end lost 5 bases, and 3 bases lay between the germline ends. The CDR3 is made up of 11 amino acids.